The T cell receptor beta chain under discussion was sequenced for a study of cytomegalovirus exposure and HLA in healthy donors. Findings and limits, study-wide: The later analysis indicated that the majority of CMV-associated TCR beta chains appeared HLA-restricted. As confirmed in vitro, a few CMV-associated chains were specific for CMV antigens.

PCR used 60 Vbeta primers and 13 Jbeta primers. Using immunoSEQ multiplex PCR, the repertoire was profiled, and TCRdb retains in-frame clones only, with some absent. This table has about 200,000 clones, approximately 85% appearing once. About this clone itself: Its antigen remains unknown.

The CDR3 spans 15 residues. Germline CDR1 is LNHDA and CDR2 is SQIVND (reference sequence). The V and J ends lost 8 bases and 1 base, in that order; junction bases with no gene match: 3. The clonotype was recovered from a woman between 50 and 59 years old in good health and CMV-seronegative. This chain joins TRBV19 and TRBJ2-1, with TRBD2 matching 12 bases. Sequenced sample: PBMCs. The CDR3 is CASRTSGISYNEQFF. The CDR3 coding sequence is TGTGCCAGTCGGACTAGCGGGATATCCTACAATGAGCAGTTCTTC.